This paragraph reports one T cell receptor (beta chain). The CDR3 totals 17 residues. With 7 bases removed from V and 0 bases from J, the gap between germline ends came to 18 bases. The V gene's germline CDR1 is LNHDA and CDR2 SQIVND (reference sequence). This entry is derived from a study of cytotoxic CD8 clonotypes in ibrutinib-treated CLL. Measured with immunoSEQ multiplex PCR; TCRdb has only the in-frame clones, and not every one. The top ten clones hold 3.3% of a sample with about 130,000 clones, less than 90% of them seen once. The input for sequencing was PBMCs, taken after 24 months of ibrutinib treatment. The chain joins TRBV19 to TRBJ1-4; D remains unclear. The clonotype comes from a human donor with chronic lymphocytic leukemia. The CDR3 loop is CASKKEILPSTNEKLFF. The CDR3 DNA follows: TGTGCCAGTAAGAAGGAGATTTTACCTTCAACTAATGAAAAACTGTTTTTT.